These 20 T cell receptor beta chains came from one sample sequenced in a study of T cell repertoires in cytomegalovirus infection. One entry per CDR3 protein results from TCRdb running MiXCR on the reads. This table holds approximately 390,000 distinct CDR3 sequences, about a third found once. Their recognized antigens are unknown. The sample in question was cultured PBMCs, obtained from culture after CMV antigen stimulation. The receptors shown here come from a human donor in good health (CMV status not recorded). Some clones in this sample may be carry-over from other donors' samples.

This clonotype was detected many times. This chain links TRBV7-2 with TRBJ2-3, with a weak D call TRBD1 (6 bases). CDR1 and CDR2 from the germline V gene are SGHTA and FQGNSA. The CDR3 spans 15 residues. V was clipped by 1 base and J by 3 bases, with 11 bases between them. The CDR3 protein is CASSLVSGQTDTQYF. The DNA for the CDR3 is TGTGCCAGCAGCTTAGTTTCTGGACAGACAGATACGCAGTATTTT. Looking up the rest from reference TRBV7-2 and TRBJ2-3 gives the full variable domain: GAGVSQSPSNKVTEKGKDVELRCDPISGHTALYWYRQSLGQGLEFLIYFQGNSAPDKSGLPSDRFSAERTGGSVSTLTIQRTQQEDSAVYLCASSLVSGQTDTQYFGPGTRLTVL.

The V gene is TRBV7-2, the J gene TRBJ2-1; D is perhaps TRBD2 (5 bases). Germline CDR1 and CDR2: SGHTA and FQGNSA. The V gene lost 3 bases and the J gene lost 10 bases, with 10 bases spanning the gap. This CDR3 contains 12 residues. The chain's CDR3 is CASSFWRGEQFF. In DNA form, the CDR3 reads TGTGCCAGCAGCTTTTGGCGCGGGGAGCAGTTCTTC.

This chain connects TRBV7-8 to TRBJ2-7, with a tentative D call TRBD2 (6 bases). Germline CDR1 SGHVS, CDR2 FQNEAQ. Deletions cut 5 bases from V and 3 bases from J, with 11 bases between. The CDR3 contains 13 residues. The CDR3 sequence is CASSLSGNYEQYF. CDR3 nucleotide sequence: TGTGCCAGCAGCCTTAGCGGTAACTACGAGCAGTACTTC.

The chain combines TRBV27 with TRBJ2-3; no clear D gene. Trimming cost V 0 bases and J 5 bases, with 9 bases left between them. The CDR3 length is 14 residues. Germline V gene data show CDR1 as MNHEY and CDR2 as SMNVEV (reference sequence). The CDR3 sequence: CASSLSMAIDTQYF. CDR3 DNA: TGTGCCAGCAGTTTATCTATGGCTATAGATACGCAGTATTTT.

The chain recombines TRBV11-3 with TRBJ1-4; no clear D gene. Trimming cost V 5 bases and J 7 bases, with 14 bases left between them. There are 14 residues in the CDR3. Germline V gene sequence: CDR1 SGHNT, CDR2 YENEEA. The CDR3 DNA follows: TGTGCCAGCAGCGACGGAGGGAGCCCTGAAAAACTGTTTTTT. Encoded protein: CASSDGGSPEKLFF.

This clonotype has more than one count but fewer than ten. The chain recombines TRBV4-1 with TRBJ2-1, with D possibly matching TRBD2 (5 bases). Trimming pared 0 bases from V and 4 bases from J, leaving 10 bases between. Per the germline V gene, CDR1 is MGHRA and CDR2 is YSYEKL. The CDR3 consists of 15 residues. CDR3 sequence: CASSQEGRGYNEQFF. As DNA, the CDR3 is TGCGCCAGCAGCCAAGAAGGGAGAGGGTACAATGAGCAGTTCTTC.

The chain links TRBV4-3 to TRBJ2-1, with 9 bases lining up with TRBD2. CDR1 and CDR2 (germline): LGHNA, YSLEER. The length of the CDR3 is 16 residues. Germline trimming cut 8 bases from V and 5 bases from J; bases unmatched to any gene: 13. CDR3 coding DNA: TGCGCCAGCTCCGGGACTAGCACCTCGCCCCACAATGAGCAGTTCTTC. Protein sequence: CASSGTSTSPHNEQFF.

J is TRBJ1-2 and V is TRBV10-3; TRBD1 matches 8 bases. CDR1 and CDR2 (germline): ENHRY, SYGVKD. The trim removed 2 bases at V and 6 bases at J, leaving 5 bases unmatched. The CDR3 contains 14 residues. The DNA for the CDR3 is TGTGCCATCAGTGAGCCAGACAGGGGTGATGGCTACACCTTC. Its translation: CAISEPDRGDGYTF.

The chain has TRBV12-3 or TRBV12-4 and TRBJ2-1; TRBD1 might be the D (5 bases). The CDR3 spans 15 residues. V gave up 3 bases and J gave up 3 bases, with 12 bases separating them. The CDR3, as DNA: TGTGCCAGCAGTTTTGGGGCAGGCAACTACAATGAGCAGTTCTTC. Its protein product is CASSFGAGNYNEQFF.

V and J are TRBV7-6 and TRBJ2-1, with 7 bases aligning to TRBD2. Germline CDR1 is SGHVS and CDR2 is FNYEAQ. Trimming removed 4 bases from V and 7 bases from J; junction bases left unmatched: 16. The CDR3 contains 17 residues. The CDR3 DNA follows: TGTGCCAGCAGCTATCGACCCCGGGACTACCTATTAAATGAGCAGTTCTTC. This encodes CASSYRPRDYLLNEQFF.

V gene TRBV4-1 combines with J gene TRBJ1-4, with TRBD1 matching 10 bases. CDR1 is MGHRA, CDR2 YSYEKL, per germline. V lost 1 base, J lost 7 bases, and 3 bases stayed unmatched. This CDR3 spans 15 amino acids. This CDR3 is CASSQAWTGGEKLFF. As DNA, the CDR3 is TGCGCCAGCAGCCAAGCTTGGACAGGGGGTGAAAAACTGTTTTTT.

This clonotype was seen a few times. The junction and the germline gene differ at one end; a read error may be behind it. This chain links TRBV7-7 with TRBJ2-1, with 11 bases identical to TRBD2. CDR1 is SSHAT, CDR2 FNYEAQ, per germline (reference sequence). The CDR3 totals 17 residues. The CDR3 DNA sequence: TGTGCTAGCAGCTTAGCTTCGGGGCTACTAGCGGGAGATGAGCAGTTCTTC. Protein sequence: CASSLASGLLAGDEQFF.

This clonotype turned up a few times. J is TRBJ1-2 and V is TRBV6-1; a possible D gene is TRBD1 (6 bases). V gave up 8 bases and J gave up 9 bases, with 19 bases separating them. The germline V gene encodes CDR1 MNHNS and CDR2 SASEGT. CDR3 length: 13 amino acids. The CDR3 region is CASQRTQGKRYTF. The CDR3 DNA follows: TGTGCCAGCCAGAGGACACAGGGTAAACGCTACACCTTC.

The V call is TRBV7-2, the J call TRBJ2-7, with TRBD2 matching over 14 bases. Germline trimming cut 2 bases from V and 6 bases from J; bases unmatched to any gene: 3. From germline, CDR1 is SGHTA and CDR2 FQGNSA. The CDR3 is 15 amino acids. The CDR3 region has the DNA TGTGCCAGCAGCTTACCGGGACTAGCGGGAGTCGAGCAGTACTTC. Translated: CASSLPGLAGVEQYF.

As DNA, the CDR3 is TGTGCCAGCAGCTTAGATAGCGGGAGGGCCGGTTTCTACAATGAGCAGTTCTTC. It encodes CASSLDSGRAGFYNEQFF. V and J are TRBV11-2 and TRBJ2-1; 11 nucleotides line up with TRBD2. CDR3 length: 18 amino acids. V dropped 0 bases and J dropped 3; count of bases not matched to a gene: 7. CDR1 and CDR2 (germline): SGHAT, FQNNGV. Based on the CDR3 plus reference TRBV11-2 and TRBJ2-1, the full variable domain is EAGVAQSPRYKIIEKRQSVAFWCNPISGHATLYWYQQILGQGPKLLIQFQNNGVVDDSQLPKDRFSAERLKGVDSTLKIQPAKLEDSAVYLCASSLDSGRAGFYNEQFFGPGTRLTVL.

In this sample, this clonotype turned up a few times. The rearrangement joins TRBV19 to TRBJ2-3; TRBD1 matches 7 bases. V shed 4 bases and J 0 bases; nucleotides not matched to a gene: 10. This CDR3 spans 17 amino acids. The V gene's germline CDR1 is LNHDA and CDR2 SQIVND (reference sequence). CDR3 amino acids: CASSSIQGVPSTDTQYF. CDR3 sequence (DNA): TGTGCCAGTAGTAGTATCCAGGGGGTCCCTAGCACAGATACGCAGTATTTT.

This chain joins TRBV7-3 and TRBJ2-1; 8 bases align to TRBD2. Germline CDR1 SGHTA, CDR2 FQGTGA. With V trimmed by 1 base and J by 6 bases, 8 bases remained unmatched. The CDR3 extends over 16 amino acids. The CDR3, as DNA: TGTGCCAGCAGCTTAAATCCTAGCGGGCAGCTCAATGAGCAGTTCTTC. Translated: CASSLNPSGQLNEQFF.

In this sample, this clonotype turned up a few times. The CDR3 DNA is TGTGCCAGCAGCTGGCCGAGCGGGAGGGCCAGAGAGACCCAGTACTTC. Its protein product is CASSWPSGRARETQYF. The rearrangement uses TRBV7-9 and TRBJ2-5; 10 bases are a match to TRBD2. The V segment lost 4 bases and the J segment 4 bases; nucleotides outside the gene matches: 9. The germline gives CDR1 SEHNR, CDR2 FQNEAQ (reference sequence). The CDR3 extends over 16 amino acids.

In this sample, this clonotype turned up a few times. This chain joins TRBV7-8 and TRBJ2-7, with D possibly matching TRBD1 (5 bases). Germline V gene lookup returns CDR1 SGHVS and CDR2 FQNEAQ. V was cut by 1 base and J by 1 base, with 11 bases left in between. The CDR3 has 15 residues. The CDR3 loop reads CASSLDLGQSYEQYF. CDR3 nucleotide sequence: TGTGCCAGCAGCTTAGATCTGGGGCAGTCCTACGAGCAGTACTTC. The variable domain in full, completed from reference TRBV7-8 and TRBJ2-7, reads GAGVSQSPRYKVAKRGQDVALRCDPISGHVSLFWYQQALGQGPEFLTYFQNEAQLDKSGLPSDRFFAERPEGSVSTLKIQRTQQEDSAVYLCASSLDLGQSYEQYFGPGTRLTVT.

The genes are TRBV28 and TRBJ2-7; TRBD1 aligns across 9 bases. This CDR3 has 16 residues. V trimming: 3 bases; J trimming: 0 bases; junction bases outside the gene matches: 6. Germline-derived CDR1 and CDR2 are MDHEN and SYDVKM. For the CDR3, the DNA is TGTGCCAGCAGTTTTTATTGGACAGGGGCCTCCTACGAGCAGTACTTC. Protein sequence: CASSFYWTGASYEQYF.